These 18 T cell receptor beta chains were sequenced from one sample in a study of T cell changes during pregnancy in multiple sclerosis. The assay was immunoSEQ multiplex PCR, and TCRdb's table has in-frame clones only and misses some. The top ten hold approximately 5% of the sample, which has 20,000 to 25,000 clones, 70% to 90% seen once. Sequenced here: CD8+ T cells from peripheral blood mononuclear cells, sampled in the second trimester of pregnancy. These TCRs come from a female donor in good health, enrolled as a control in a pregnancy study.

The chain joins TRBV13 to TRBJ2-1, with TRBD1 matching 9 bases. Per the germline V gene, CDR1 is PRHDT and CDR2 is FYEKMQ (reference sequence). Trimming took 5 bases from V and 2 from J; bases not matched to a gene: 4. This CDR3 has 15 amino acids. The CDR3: CASSTRTGAYNEQFF. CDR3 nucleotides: TGTGCCAGCAGCACCCGGACAGGGGCCTACAATGAGCAGTTCTTC.

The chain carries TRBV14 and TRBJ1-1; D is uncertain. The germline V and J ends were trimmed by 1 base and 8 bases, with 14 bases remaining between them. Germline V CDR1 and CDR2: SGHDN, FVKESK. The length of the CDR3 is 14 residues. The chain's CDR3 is CASSQASPSREAFF. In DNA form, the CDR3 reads TGTGCCAGCAGCCAAGCTTCCCCCTCGAGGGAAGCTTTCTTT.

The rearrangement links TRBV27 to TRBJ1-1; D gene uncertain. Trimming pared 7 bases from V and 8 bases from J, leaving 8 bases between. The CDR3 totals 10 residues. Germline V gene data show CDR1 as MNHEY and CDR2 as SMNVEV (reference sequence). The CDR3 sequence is CASNRGEAFF. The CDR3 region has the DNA TGTGCCAGCAACCGGGGAGAAGCTTTCTTT.

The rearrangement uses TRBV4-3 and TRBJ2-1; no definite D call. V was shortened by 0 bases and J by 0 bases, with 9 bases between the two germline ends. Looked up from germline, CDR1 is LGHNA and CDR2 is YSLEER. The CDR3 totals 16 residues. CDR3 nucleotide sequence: TGCGCCAGCAGCCAAGAAATACCCGGCTCCTACAATGAGCAGTTCTTC. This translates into CASSQEIPGSYNEQFF.

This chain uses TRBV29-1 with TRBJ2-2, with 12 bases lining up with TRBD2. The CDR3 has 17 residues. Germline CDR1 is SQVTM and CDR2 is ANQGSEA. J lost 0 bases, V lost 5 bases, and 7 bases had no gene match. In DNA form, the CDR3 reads TGCAGCGTTCTGACTAGCGGGAGTGGGTCGAACACCGGGGAGCTGTTTTTT. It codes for CSVLTSGSGSNTGELFF.

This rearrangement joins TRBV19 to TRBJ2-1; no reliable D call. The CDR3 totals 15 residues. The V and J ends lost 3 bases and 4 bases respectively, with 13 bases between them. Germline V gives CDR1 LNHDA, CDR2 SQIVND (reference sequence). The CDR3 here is CASSIGRSEYNEQFF. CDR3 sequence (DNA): TGTGCCAGTAGTATTGGTCGGAGTGAGTACAATGAGCAGTTCTTC. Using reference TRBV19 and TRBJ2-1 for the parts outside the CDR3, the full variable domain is DGGITQSPKYLFRKEGQNVTLSCEQNLNHDAMYWYRQDPGQGLRLIYYSQIVNDFQKGDIAEGYSVSREKKESFPLTVTSAQKNPTAFYLCASSIGRSEYNEQFFGPGTRLTVL.

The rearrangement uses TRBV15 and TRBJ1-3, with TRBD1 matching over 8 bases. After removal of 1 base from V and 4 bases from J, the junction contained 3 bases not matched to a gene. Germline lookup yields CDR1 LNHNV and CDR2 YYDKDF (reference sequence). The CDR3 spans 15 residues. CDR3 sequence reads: CATSRGAGGGNTIYF. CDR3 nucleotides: TGTGCCACCAGCAGAGGGGCAGGGGGCGGAAACACCATATATTTT. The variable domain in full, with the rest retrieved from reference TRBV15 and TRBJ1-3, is DAMVIQNPRYQVTQFGKPVTLSCSQTLNHNVMYWYQQKSSQAPKLLFHYYDKDFNNEADTPDNFQSRRPNTSFCFLDIRSPGLGDTAMYLCATSRGAGGGNTIYFGEGSWLTVV.

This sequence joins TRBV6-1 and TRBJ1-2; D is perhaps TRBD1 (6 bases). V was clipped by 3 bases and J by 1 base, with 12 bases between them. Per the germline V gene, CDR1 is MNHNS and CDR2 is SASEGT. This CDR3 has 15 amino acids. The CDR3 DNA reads TGTGCCAGCAGTGATCACAGGGATGGTAACTATGGCTACACCTTC. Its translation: CASSDHRDGNYGYTF.

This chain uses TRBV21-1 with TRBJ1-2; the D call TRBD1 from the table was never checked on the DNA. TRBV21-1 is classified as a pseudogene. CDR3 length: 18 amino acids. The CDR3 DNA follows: TGTGCCAGCAGCAGCCGGGACAGGGTTGGAGTCGCTAACTATGGCTACACCTTC. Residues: CASSSRDRVGVANYGYTF.

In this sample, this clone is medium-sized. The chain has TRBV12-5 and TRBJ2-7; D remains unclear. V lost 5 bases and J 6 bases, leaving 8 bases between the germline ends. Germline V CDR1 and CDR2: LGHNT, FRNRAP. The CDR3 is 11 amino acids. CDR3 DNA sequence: TGTGCTAGTGGTGGTAGAGGCGAGCAGTACTTC. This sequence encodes CASGGRGEQYF. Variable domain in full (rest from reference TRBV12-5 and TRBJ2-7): DARVTQTPRHKVTEMGQEVTMRCQPILGHNTVFWYRQTMMQGLELLAYFRNRAPLDDSGMPKDRFSAEMPDATLATLKIQPSEPRDSAVYFCASGGRGEQYFGPGTRLTVT.

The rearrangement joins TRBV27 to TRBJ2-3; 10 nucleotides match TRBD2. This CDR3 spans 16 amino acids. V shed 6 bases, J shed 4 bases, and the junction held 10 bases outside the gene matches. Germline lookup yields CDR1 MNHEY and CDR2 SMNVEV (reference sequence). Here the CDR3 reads CASRSVAGGWADTQYF. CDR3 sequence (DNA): TGTGCCAGCAGATCGGTAGCGGGAGGTTGGGCAGATACGCAGTATTTT.

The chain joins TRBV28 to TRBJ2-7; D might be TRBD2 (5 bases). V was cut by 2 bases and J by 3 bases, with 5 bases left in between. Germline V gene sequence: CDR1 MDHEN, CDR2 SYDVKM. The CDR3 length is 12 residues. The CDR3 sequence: CASSLEGYEQYF. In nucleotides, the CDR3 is TGTGCCAGCAGTTTAGAGGGCTACGAGCAGTACTTC.

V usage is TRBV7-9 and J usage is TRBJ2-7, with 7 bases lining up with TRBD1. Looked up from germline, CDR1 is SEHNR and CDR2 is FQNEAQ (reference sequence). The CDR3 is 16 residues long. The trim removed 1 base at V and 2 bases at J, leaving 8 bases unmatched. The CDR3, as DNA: TGTGCCAGCAGCTTAGAGCTGGGGACAGAGACCTACGAGCAGTACTTC. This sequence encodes CASSLELGTETYEQYF.

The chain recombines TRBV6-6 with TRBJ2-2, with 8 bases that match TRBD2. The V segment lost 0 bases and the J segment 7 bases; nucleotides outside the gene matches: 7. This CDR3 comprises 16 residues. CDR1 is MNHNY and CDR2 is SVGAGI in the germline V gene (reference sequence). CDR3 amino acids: CASSYSASGYHGELFF. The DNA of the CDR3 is TGTGCCAGCAGTTACTCTGCTAGCGGGTACCACGGGGAGCTGTTTTTT.

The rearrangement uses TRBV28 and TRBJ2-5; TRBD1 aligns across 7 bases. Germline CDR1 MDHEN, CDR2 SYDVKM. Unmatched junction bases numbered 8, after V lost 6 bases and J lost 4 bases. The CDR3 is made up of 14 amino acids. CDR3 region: CASRSTGAGETQYF. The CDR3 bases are TGTGCCAGCAGGTCTACAGGGGCGGGAGAGACCCAGTACTTC.

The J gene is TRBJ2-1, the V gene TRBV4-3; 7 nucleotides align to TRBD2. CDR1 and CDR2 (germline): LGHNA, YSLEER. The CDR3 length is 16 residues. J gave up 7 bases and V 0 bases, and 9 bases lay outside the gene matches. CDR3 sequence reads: CASSQDAAGEVNEQFF. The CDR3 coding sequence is TGCGCCAGCAGCCAAGATGCGGCGGGAGAGGTGAATGAGCAGTTCTTC.

The CDR3 loop is CASSLSGALTYEQYF. The CDR3 DNA is TGTGCCAGCAGCTTGTCTGGGGCCCTAACCTACGAGCAGTACTTC. The chain has TRBV5-5 and TRBJ2-7; D is perhaps TRBD1 (5 bases). Germline loops: CDR1 SGHKS, CDR2 YYEKEE (reference sequence). The CDR3 contains 15 residues. The germline V and J ends were trimmed by 1 base and 2 bases, with 13 bases remaining between them.

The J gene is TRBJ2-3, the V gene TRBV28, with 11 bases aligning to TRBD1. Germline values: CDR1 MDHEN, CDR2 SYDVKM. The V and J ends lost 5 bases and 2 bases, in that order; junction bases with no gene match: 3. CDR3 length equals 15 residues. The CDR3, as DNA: TGTGCCAGCAGTCTAGGACAGGGGGCCACAGATACGCAGTATTTT. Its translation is CASSLGQGATDTQYF.